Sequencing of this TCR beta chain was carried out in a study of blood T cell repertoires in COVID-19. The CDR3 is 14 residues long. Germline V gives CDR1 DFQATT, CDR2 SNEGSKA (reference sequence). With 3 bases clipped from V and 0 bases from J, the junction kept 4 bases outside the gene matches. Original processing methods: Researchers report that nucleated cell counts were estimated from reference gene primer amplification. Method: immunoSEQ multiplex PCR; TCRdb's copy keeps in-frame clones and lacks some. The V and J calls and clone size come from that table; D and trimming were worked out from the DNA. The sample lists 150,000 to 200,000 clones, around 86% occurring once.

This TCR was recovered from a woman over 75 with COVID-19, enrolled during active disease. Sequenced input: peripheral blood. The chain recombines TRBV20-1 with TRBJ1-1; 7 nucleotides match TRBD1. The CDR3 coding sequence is TGCAGTGCTAGTTTGGGACAGTTGAACACTGAAGCTTTCTTT. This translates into CSASLGQLNTEAFF.